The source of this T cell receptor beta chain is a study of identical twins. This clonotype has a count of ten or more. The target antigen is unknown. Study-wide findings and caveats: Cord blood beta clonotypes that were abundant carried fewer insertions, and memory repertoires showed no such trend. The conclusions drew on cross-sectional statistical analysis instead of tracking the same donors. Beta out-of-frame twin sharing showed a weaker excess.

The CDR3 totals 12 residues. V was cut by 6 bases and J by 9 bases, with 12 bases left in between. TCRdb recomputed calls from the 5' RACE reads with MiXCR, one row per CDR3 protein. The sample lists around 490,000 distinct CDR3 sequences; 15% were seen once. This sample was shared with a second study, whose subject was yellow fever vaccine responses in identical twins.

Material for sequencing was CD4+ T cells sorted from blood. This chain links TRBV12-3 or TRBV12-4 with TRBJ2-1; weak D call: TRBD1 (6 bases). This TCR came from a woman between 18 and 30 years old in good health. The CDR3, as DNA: TGTGCCAGCAGCTATAACAGGGCTGAGCAGTTCTTC. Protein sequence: CASSYNRAEQFF.